Listed below are T cell receptor beta chains from one sample, sequenced in a study of vaccination and CD4 T cells after COVID-19. TCRdb used MiXCR to reprocess the PCR reads, holding one entry per CDR3 protein. The table has about 11,000 distinct CDR3 sequences, roughly half seen once; the top ten hold 8% to 9.5%. What these receptors recognize is not known. The material sequenced was CD4+ T cells from blood, cultured in vitro. Source of these receptors: a human donor who had recovered from COVID-19. Both conserved end residues are part of each CDR3. The D gene is left open where the match is weak. Only some rows state a clone size, as once, few, many or a class for expanded clones.

CDR3 length	clone size	D gene	J gene	V gene	CDR3 protein	CDR3 DNA
11	few	.	TRBJ1-1	TRBV6-1	CASSATAEAFF	TGTGCCAGCAGTGCTACGGCTGAAGCTTTCTTT
15	few	.	TRBJ2-5	TRBV19	CASSIGWRGRETQYF	TGTGCCAGTAGTATAGGATGGAGGGGAAGGGAGACCCAGTACTTC
14	.	TRBD1	TRBJ2-2	TRBV19	CASSGQGGTGELFF	TGTGCCAGTAGCGGACAGGGGGGCACCGGGGAGCTGTTTTTT
14	.	TRBD1	TRBJ1-6	TRBV27	CASRFDREGSPLHF	TGTGCCAGCAGATTCGACAGGGAAGGCTCACCCCTCCACTTT
16	.	TRBD2	TRBJ2-1	TRBV27	CASSRGLAGVYTEQFF	TGTGCCAGCAGCCGAGGACTAGCGGGAGTATACACTGAGCAGTTCTTC
14	.	TRBD2	TRBJ2-3	TRBV10-2	CATAASGRTDTQYF	TGCGCCACCGCCGCTAGCGGGAGAACAGATACGCAGTATTTT
16	.	TRBD1	TRBJ2-5	TRBV10-1	CASSESRGQRHWAQYF	TGCGCCAGCAGTGAGTCGAGGGGACAGCGGCACTGGGCCCAGTACTTC
15	.	TRBD1	TRBJ2-5	TRBV5-8	CASSLGDRGQETQYF	TGTGCCAGCAGCTTAGGAGACAGGGGACAAGAGACCCAGTACTTC
15	.	TRBD2	TRBJ2-6	TRBV20-1	CSAPSGSSGANVLTF	TGCAGTGCTCCGAGCGGGAGCTCTGGGGCCAACGTCCTGACTTTC
15	.	.	TRBJ2-3	TRBV20-1	CSARDRGGSTDTQYF	TGCAGTGCTAGAGATCGAGGCGGAAGCACAGATACGCAGTATTTT
17	few	.	TRBJ1-3	TRBV7-9	CASSLADGTYSGNTIYF	TGTGCCAGCAGCTTAGCGGATGGAACTTACTCTGGAAACACCATATATTTT
15	.	.	TRBJ2-5	TRBV7-2	CASSLDKLYQETQYF	TGTGCCAGCAGCTTAGACAAGCTGTACCAAGAGACCCAGTACTTC
15	few	TRBD1	TRBJ1-5	TRBV7-2	CASSLVTGVNQPQHF	TGTGCCAGCAGCTTAGTGACAGGGGTTAATCAGCCCCAGCATTTT
13	.	.	TRBJ1-5	TRBV6-1	CAGGTGRNQPQHF	TGTGCCGGGGGGACCGGCCGGAATCAGCCCCAGCATTTT
15	.	TRBD2	TRBJ2-5	TRBV7-6	CASSLWTSSQETQYF	TGTGCCAGCAGCTTATGGACTAGTTCCCAAGAGACCCAGTACTTC